This T cell receptor (beta chain) came from a study of cytomegalovirus exposure and HLA in healthy donors. Notes on the study in general: Later analysis placed DRB1 highest and HLA-C lowest in TCR association rates, which differed by HLA locus. A later analysis appeared to link common viral pathogens to several of the most significant clusters. Later genetic work tied a missense DCLRE1C variant to beta-chain V and J trimming.

Primers: 60 Vbeta forward and 13 Jbeta reverse. Source study methods: It was a later analysis that counted approximately 81 million unique TCR beta chains, of which about 10 million were shared. The protocol was immunoSEQ multiplex PCR, while the TCRdb copy is restricted to in-frame clones and leaves out a portion. V and J calls and clone size are those listed in that table; D and trimming were worked out from the DNA. The table has 170,000 or so clones, around 80% seen once. As regards this clone: What it recognizes is unknown.

Trimming removed 5 bases from V and 0 bases from J; junction bases left unmatched: 5. Germline V gene sequence: CDR1 SGHNT, CDR2 YYREEE (reference sequence). The CDR3 loop spans 14 amino acids. Sequencing was done on a sample of PBMCs. This clonotype originated in a male donor in good health and CMV-seropositive. The chain is built from TRBV5-4 and TRBJ2-7, with TRBD1 matching 7 bases. The CDR3 region has the DNA TGTGCCAGCAGTCCGGGACAGCTCTCCTACGAGCAGTACTTC. This encodes CASSPGQLSYEQYF.